The next 7 T cell receptor beta chains were all read from a single sample in a study of blood T cell repertoires in COVID-19. TCRdb's copy holds only in-frame clones and misses some; the assay was immunoSEQ multiplex PCR. The sample contains 100,000 to 120,000 clones, 88% of which appear only once. Input material: peripheral blood. The source of these receptors is a woman between 45 and 60 years old with acute or convalescent COVID-19.

The CDR3 DNA reads TGTGCCAGCAGCCTCCGGTCACTAGCGGGAGTAGAGACCCAGTACTTC. It specifies CASSLRSLAGVETQYF. The chain links TRBV3-1 (or the pseudogene TRBV3-2) to TRBJ2-5; 11 bases fit TRBD2. Germline V CDR1 and CDR2: LGHDT, YNNKEL (reference sequence). The CDR3 length is 16 residues. With 4 bases clipped from V and 4 bases from J, the junction kept 8 bases outside the gene matches.

The V gene is TRBV3-1 (or the pseudogene TRBV3-2), the J gene TRBJ2-1; 9 bases map to TRBD2. The CDR3 runs to 17 residues. V lost 1 base to trimming and J lost 5 bases; unmatched junction nucleotides: 9. From germline, CDR1 is LGHDT and CDR2 YNNKEL (reference sequence). Here the CDR3 DNA reads TGTGCCAGCAGCCAAGTCGCCCGGACTAGCGAAAACAATGAGCAGTTCTTC. Protein sequence: CASSQVARTSENNEQFF.

V is TRBV18 and J is TRBJ2-7, with 8 bases lining up with TRBD1. V was clipped by 2 bases and J by 2 bases; unmatched bases: 11. CDR3 length: 17 amino acids. Germline lookup yields CDR1 KGHSH and CDR2 LQKENI. CDR3 loop: CASSPVSQGGIPYEQYF. CDR3 in DNA: TGTGCCAGCTCACCAGTCTCACAGGGGGGAATCCCCTACGAGCAGTACTTC. Full variable domain (missing parts from reference TRBV18 and TRBJ2-7): NAGVMQNPRHLVRRRGQEARLRCSPMKGHSHVYWYRQLPEEGLKFMVYLQKENIIDESGMPKERFSAEFPKEGPSILRIQQVVRGDSAAYFCASSPVSQGGIPYEQYFGPGTRLTVT.

V is TRBV5-5 and J is TRBJ2-7, with 9 bases that match TRBD1. Looked up from germline, CDR1 is SGHKS and CDR2 is YYEKEE (reference sequence). This CDR3 is 15 amino acids long. The trim removed 3 bases at V and 5 bases at J, leaving 9 bases unmatched. The CDR3 protein is CASSSPGTGLDEQYF. The CDR3 nucleotides are TGTGCCAGCAGCTCCCCCGGGACAGGGCTTGACGAGCAGTACTTC.

The CDR3 DNA reads TGCAGCTACCAAGCGGGAACTTTAGATACGCAGTATTTT. Its translation: CSYQAGTLDTQYF. V is TRBV29-1 and J is TRBJ2-3; TRBD2 agrees at 7 bases. Germline V lookup: CDR1 SQVTM, CDR2 ANQGSEA. The V and J ends lost 8 bases and 5 bases, in that order; junction bases with no gene match: 10. The CDR3 has 13 amino acids.

A few counts support this clone. The V call is TRBV11-2, the J call TRBJ2-3; 10 nucleotides match TRBD2. This CDR3 is built from 16 residues. V shed 5 bases, J shed 3 bases, and the junction held 8 bases outside the gene matches. Germline V CDR1 and CDR2: SGHAT, FQNNGV. CDR3 sequence reads: CASSLLAGGGTDTQYF. As DNA, the CDR3 is TGTGCCAGCAGCCTCTTAGCGGGAGGAGGGACAGATACGCAGTATTTT.

The chain employs TRBV11-2 and TRBJ1-1; D perhaps matches TRBD1 (5 bases). Trimming left V 5 bases short and J 0 bases short, with 10 bases between. The CDR3 spans 14 residues. CDR1 and CDR2 from the germline V gene are SGHAT and FQNNGV. CDR3 amino acids: CASSPGTLNTEAFF. The CDR3 DNA follows: TGTGCCAGCAGCCCCGGGACTTTGAACACTGAAGCTTTCTTT.